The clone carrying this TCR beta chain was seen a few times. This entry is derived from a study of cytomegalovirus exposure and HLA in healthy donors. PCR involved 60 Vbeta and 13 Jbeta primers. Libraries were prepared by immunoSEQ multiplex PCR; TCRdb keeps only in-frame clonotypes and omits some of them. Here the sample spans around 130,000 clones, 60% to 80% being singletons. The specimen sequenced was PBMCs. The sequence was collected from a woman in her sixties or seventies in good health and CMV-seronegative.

The CDR3 spells CASSFSGSERDTQYF. The CDR3 DNA is TGTGCCAGCAGCTTTTCGGGGAGCGAAAGGGATACGCAGTATTTT. The chain carries TRBV11-2 and TRBJ2-3, with a tentative D call TRBD2 (5 bases). Per the germline V gene, CDR1 is SGHAT and CDR2 is FQNNGV. This CDR3 comprises 15 residues. Trimming left V 3 bases short and J 6 bases short, with 16 bases between.